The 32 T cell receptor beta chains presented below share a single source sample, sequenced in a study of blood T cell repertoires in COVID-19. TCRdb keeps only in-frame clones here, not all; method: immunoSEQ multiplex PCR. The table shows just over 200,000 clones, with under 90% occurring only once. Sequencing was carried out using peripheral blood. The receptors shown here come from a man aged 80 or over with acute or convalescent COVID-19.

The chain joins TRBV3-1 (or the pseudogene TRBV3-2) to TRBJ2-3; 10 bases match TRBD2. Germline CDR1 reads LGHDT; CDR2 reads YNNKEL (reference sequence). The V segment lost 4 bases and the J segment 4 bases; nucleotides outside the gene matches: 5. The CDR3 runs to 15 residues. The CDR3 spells CASSLGGTSADTQYF. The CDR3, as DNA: TGTGCCAGCAGCCTAGGAGGGACTAGCGCAGATACGCAGTATTTT.

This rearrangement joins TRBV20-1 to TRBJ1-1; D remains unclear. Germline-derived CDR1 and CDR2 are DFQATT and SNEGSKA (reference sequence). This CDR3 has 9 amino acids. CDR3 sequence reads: CTEAPEAFF. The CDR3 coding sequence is TGCACCGAAGCTCCTGAAGCTTTCTTT.

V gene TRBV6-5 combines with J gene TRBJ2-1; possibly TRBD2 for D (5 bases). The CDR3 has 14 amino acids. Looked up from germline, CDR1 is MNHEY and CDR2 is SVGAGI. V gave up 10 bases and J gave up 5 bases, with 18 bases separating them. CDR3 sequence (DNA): TGTGCCATCTCGACCCGGGATTTCGACAATGAGCAGTTCTTC. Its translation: CAISTRDFDNEQFF.

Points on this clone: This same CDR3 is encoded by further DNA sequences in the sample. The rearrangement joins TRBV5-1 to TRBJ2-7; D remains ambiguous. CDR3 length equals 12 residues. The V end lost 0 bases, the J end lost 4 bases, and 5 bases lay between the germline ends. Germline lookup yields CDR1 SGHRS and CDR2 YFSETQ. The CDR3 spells CASSLDGYEQYF. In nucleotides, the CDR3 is TGCGCCAGCAGCTTGGACGGTTACGAGCAGTACTTC.

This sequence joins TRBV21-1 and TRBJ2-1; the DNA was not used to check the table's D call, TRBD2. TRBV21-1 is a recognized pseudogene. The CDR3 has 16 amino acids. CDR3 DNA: TGTGCCAGCAGCAAGCAAGGCGGAGTGTTCTACAATGAGCAGTTCTTC. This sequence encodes CASSKQGGVFYNEQFF.

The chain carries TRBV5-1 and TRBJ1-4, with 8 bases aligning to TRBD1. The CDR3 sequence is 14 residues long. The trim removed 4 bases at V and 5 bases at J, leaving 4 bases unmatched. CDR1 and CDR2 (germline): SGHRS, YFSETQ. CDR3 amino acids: CASSPRGQNEKLFF. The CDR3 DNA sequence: TGCGCCAGCAGCCCCAGGGGGCAGAATGAAAAACTGTTTTTT. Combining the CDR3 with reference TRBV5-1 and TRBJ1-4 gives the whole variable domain KAGVTQTPRYLIKTRGQQVTLSCSPISGHRSVSWYQQTPGQGLQFLFEYFSETQRNKGNFPGRFSGRQFSNSRSEMNVSTLELGDSALYLCASSPRGQNEKLFFGSGTQLSVL.

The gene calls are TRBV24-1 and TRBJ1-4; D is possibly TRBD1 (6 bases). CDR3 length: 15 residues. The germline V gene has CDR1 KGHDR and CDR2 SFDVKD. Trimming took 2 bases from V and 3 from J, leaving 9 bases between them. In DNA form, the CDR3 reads TGTGCCACCAGTGATTCAGGGGTGGCTAATGAAAAACTGTTTTTT. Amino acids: CATSDSGVANEKLFF.

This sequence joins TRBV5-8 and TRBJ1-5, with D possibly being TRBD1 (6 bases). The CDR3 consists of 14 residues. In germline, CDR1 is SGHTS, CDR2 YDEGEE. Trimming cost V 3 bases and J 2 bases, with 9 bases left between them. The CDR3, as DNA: TGTGCCAGCAGCTCTCGACAGGGCAATCAGCCCCAGCATTTT. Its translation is CASSSRQGNQPQHF.

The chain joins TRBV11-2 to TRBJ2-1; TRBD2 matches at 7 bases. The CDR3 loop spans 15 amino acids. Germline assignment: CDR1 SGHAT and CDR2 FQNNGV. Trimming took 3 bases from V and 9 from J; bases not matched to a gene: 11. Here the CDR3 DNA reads TGTGCCAGCAGCTTGGGGCGGGGGAGAGTAGGTGAGCAGTTCTTC. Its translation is CASSLGRGRVGEQFF.

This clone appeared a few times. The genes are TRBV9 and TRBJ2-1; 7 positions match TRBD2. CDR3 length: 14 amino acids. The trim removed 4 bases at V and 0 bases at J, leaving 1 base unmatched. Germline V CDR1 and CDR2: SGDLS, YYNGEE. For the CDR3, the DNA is TGTGCCAGCAGCAGCGGGACCTCCTACAATGAGCAGTTCTTC. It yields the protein CASSSGTSYNEQFF.

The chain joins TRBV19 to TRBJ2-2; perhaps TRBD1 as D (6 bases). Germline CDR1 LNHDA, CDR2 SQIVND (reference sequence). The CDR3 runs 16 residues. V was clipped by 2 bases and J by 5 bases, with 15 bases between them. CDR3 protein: CASSILQGGRTGELFF. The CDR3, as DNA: TGTGCCAGTAGTATACTACAGGGTGGTCGGACCGGGGAGCTGTTTTTT.

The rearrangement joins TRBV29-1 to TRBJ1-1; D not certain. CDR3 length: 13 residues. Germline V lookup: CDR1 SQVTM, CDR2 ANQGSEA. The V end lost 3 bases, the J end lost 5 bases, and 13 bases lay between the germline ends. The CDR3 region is CSVDGLSETEAFF. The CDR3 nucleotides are TGCAGCGTTGACGGGTTGTCGGAAACTGAAGCTTTCTTT.

The CDR3 nucleotides are TGTGCCAGTAGTATAGGGCCGGGACAGGGTTACAATGAGCAGTTCTTC. Translating it yields CASSIGPGQGYNEQFF. This rearrangement joins TRBV19 to TRBJ2-1, with 9 bases aligning to TRBD1. Germline V CDR1 and CDR2: LNHDA, SQIVND (reference sequence). The CDR3 covers 16 residues. V lost 1 base to trimming and J lost 4 bases; unmatched junction nucleotides: 5.

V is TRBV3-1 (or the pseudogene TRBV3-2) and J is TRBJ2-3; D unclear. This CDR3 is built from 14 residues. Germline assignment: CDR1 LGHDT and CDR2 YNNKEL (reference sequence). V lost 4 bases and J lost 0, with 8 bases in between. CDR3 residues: CASSPYSSTDTQYF. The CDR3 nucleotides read TGTGCCAGCAGCCCGTACTCTAGCACAGATACGCAGTATTTT.

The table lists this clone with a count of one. CDR3: CASKEGSAWDEKLFF. The CDR3 DNA reads TGTGCCAGTAAGGAGGGGTCAGCATGGGATGAAAAACTGTTTTTT. The chain joins TRBV19 to TRBJ1-4, with D possibly TRBD1 on 5 matching bases. CDR3 length equals 15 residues. CDR1 and CDR2 (germline): LNHDA, SQIVND (reference sequence). The V gene lost 7 bases and the J gene lost 6 bases, with 18 bases spanning the gap. Full variable domain (remainder filled in from reference TRBV19 and TRBJ1-4): DGGITQSPKYLFRKEGQNVTLSCEQNLNHDAMYWYRQDPGQGLRLIYYSQIVNDFQKGDIAEGYSVSREKKESFPLTVTSAQKNPTAFYLCASKEGSAWDEKLFFGSGTQLSVL.

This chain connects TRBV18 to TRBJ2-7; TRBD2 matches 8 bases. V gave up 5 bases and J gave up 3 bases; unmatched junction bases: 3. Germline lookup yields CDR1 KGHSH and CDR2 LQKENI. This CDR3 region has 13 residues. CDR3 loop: CASSTGTSYEQYV. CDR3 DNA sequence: TGTGCCAGCTCAACGGGGACTAGCTACGAGCAGTACGTC.

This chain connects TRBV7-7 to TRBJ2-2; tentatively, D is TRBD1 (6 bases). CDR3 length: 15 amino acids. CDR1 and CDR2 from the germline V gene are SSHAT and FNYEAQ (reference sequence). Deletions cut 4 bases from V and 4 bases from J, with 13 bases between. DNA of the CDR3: TGTGCCAGCAGCTCACAGGGAGTGAGCACCGGGGAGCTGTTTTTT. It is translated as CASSSQGVSTGELFF.

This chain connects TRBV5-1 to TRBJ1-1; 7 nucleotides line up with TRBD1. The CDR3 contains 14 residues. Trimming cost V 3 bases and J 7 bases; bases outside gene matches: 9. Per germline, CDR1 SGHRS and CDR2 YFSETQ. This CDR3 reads CASSSRSGGFEAFF. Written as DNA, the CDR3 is TGCGCCAGCAGCTCCAGGTCAGGGGGGTTTGAAGCTTTCTTT.

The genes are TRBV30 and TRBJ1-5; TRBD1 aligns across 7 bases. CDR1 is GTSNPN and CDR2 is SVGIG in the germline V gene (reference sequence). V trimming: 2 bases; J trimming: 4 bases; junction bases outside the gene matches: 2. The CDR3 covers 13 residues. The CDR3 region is CAWSTGVNQPQHF. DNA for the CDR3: TGTGCCTGGAGTACAGGGGTGAATCAGCCCCAGCATTTT.

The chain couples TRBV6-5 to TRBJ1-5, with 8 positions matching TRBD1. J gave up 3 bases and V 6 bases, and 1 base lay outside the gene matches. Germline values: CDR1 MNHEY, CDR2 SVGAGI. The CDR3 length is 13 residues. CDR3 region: CASRTGANQPQHF. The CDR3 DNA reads TGTGCCAGCAGGACAGGGGCCAATCAGCCCCAGCATTTT.

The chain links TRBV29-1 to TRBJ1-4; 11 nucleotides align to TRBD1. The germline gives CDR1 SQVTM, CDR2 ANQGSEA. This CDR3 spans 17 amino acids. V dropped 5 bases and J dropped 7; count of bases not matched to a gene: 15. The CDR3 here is CSVRTGGRVVHCEKLFF. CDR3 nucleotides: TGCAGCGTTCGGACAGGGGGCCGAGTAGTCCATTGTGAAAAACTGTTTTTT.

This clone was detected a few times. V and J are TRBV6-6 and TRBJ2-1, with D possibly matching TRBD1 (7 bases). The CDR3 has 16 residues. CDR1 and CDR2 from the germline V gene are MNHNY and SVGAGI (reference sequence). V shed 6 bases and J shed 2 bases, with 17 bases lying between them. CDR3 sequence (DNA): TGTGCCAGCAGAGGTGACGGCAGGGGGGCCTACAATGAGCAGTTCTTC. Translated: CASRGDGRGAYNEQFF.

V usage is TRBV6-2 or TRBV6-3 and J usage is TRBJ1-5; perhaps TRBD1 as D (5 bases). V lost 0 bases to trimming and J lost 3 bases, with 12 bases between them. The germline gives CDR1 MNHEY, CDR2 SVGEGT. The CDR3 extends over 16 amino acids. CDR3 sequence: CASSYSAAGHNQPQHF. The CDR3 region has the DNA TGTGCCAGCAGTTACTCCGCAGCGGGGCACAATCAGCCCCAGCATTTT.

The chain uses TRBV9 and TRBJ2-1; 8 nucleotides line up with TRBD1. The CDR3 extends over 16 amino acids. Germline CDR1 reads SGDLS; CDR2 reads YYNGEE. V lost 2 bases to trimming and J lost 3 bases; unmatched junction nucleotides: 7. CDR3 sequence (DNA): TGTGCCAGCAGCGTTCAGACAGGGGTGGGCTACAATGAGCAGTTCTTC. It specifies CASSVQTGVGYNEQFF.

CDR3 sequence: CASSPSGQPGELFF. CDR3 bases: TGTGCCAGCAGCCCATCGGGACAGCCCGGGGAGCTGTTTTTT. This chain connects TRBV3-1 (or the pseudogene TRBV3-2) to TRBJ2-2; 7 nucleotides match TRBD1. This CDR3 contains 14 residues. CDR1 is LGHDT, CDR2 YNNKEL, per germline (reference sequence). V was pared by 4 bases and J by 6 bases, with 5 bases of the junction left unmatched.

The CDR3 DNA follows: TGTGCCCGTCGCTCGACAGGGGAGGGTAGGAACACCGGGGAGCTGTTTTTT. It codes for CARRSTGEGRNTGELFF. V is TRBV30 and J is TRBJ2-2, with D possibly TRBD1 on 8 matching bases. Germline CDR1 GTSNPN, CDR2 SVGIG (reference sequence). This CDR3 spans 17 amino acids. V shed 8 bases and J shed 1 base, with 23 bases lying between them.

In DNA, the CDR3 is TGTGCCAGCAGCCAAGTGAGGGGGCAGGGTGCCTACAATGAGCAGTTCTTC. This encodes CASSQVRGQGAYNEQFF. This sequence joins TRBV3-1 (or the pseudogene TRBV3-2) and TRBJ2-1; 7 positions match TRBD1. Germline trimming cut 1 base from V and 2 bases from J; bases unmatched to any gene: 8. In germline, CDR1 is LGHDT, CDR2 YNNKEL (reference sequence). This CDR3 is built from 17 residues.

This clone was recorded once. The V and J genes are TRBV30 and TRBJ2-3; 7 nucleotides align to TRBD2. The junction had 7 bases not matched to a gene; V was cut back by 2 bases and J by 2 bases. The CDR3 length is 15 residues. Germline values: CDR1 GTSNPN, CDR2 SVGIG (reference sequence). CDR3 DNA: TGTGCCTGGAGTACGGCTAGCGGATACACAGATACGCAGTATTTT. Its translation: CAWSTASGYTDTQYF.

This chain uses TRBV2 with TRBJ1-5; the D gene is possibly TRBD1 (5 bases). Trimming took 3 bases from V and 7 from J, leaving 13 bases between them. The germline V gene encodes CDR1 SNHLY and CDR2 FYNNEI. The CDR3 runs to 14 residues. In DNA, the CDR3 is TGTGCCAGCAGTGACGGAGGGGAAAGGCAGCCCCAGCATTTT. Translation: CASSDGGERQPQHF.

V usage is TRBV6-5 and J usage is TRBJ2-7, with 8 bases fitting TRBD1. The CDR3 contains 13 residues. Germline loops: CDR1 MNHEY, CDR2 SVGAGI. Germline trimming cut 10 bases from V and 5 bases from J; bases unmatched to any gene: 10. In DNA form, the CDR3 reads TGTGCCACCTCGACAGGGGATGTAGACGAGCAGTACTTC. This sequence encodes CATSTGDVDEQYF.

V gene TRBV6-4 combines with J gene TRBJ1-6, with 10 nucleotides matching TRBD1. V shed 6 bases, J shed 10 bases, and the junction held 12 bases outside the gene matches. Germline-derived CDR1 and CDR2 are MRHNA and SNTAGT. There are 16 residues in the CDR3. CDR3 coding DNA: TGTGCCAGCAGACCTTCGGCAGGGACAGGGGAATCACCCCTCCACTTT. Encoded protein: CASRPSAGTGESPLHF.

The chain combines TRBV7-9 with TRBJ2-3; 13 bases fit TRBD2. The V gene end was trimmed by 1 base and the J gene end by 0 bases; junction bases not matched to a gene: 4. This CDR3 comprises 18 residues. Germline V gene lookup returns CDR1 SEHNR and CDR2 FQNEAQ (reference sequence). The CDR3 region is CASSLGTSGRASTDTQYF. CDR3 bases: TGTGCCAGCAGCTTAGGAACTAGCGGGAGGGCTAGCACAGATACGCAGTATTTT.